This record concerns one T cell receptor beta chain sequence. This entry belongs to a study of blood T cell repertoires in COVID-19. The V segment lost 8 bases and the J segment 1 base; nucleotides outside the gene matches: 15. Germline CDR1 and CDR2: MRHNA and SNTAGT. The CDR3 runs to 18 residues. Libraries were prepared by immunoSEQ multiplex PCR; TCRdb keeps only in-frame clonotypes and omits some of them. The profile covers 150,000 to 200,000 clones, with roughly 90% appearing a single time and about 6.3% taken by the ten largest. Sequences were obtained from PBMCs or T cells enriched from blood (not recorded which). J is TRBJ1-5 and V is TRBV6-4; TRBD1 matches 9 bases. The sequence was collected from a woman aged 45-60 years who had recovered from COVID-19. The CDR3 here is CASDRGYLRTTSNQPQHF. CDR3 in DNA: TGTGCCAGCGACAGGGGGTACCTCCGGACCACGAGCAATCAGCCCCAGCATTTT.